This is a list of T cell receptor beta chains from one sample in a study of shared clonotypes between healthy human individuals. Profiling relied on immunoSEQ multiplex PCR, and the TCRdb table lists in-frame clones only, not all of them. The table records about 2 million clones, about 95% of them present only once. Sequences were obtained from naive CD8+ T cells sorted from blood. Source of these receptors: a man younger than 35 in good health. The CDR3 runs from the conserved cysteine through the conserved F or W. A D gene is named only where the DNA matches it firmly. Size is omitted from some rows. Given values are once, few, many or a class for expanded clones.

d_call	clone_size	v_call	j_call	cdr3_aa
TRBD1	-	TRBV2	TRBJ1-1	CASSFRQGHMNTEAFF
-	-	TRBV27	TRBJ1-5	CASSFAGDQPQHF
TRBD1	-	TRBV10-2	TRBJ1-2	CATGDSYGYTF
-	-	TRBV10-3	TRBJ2-5	CAISAGTLKGETQYF
-	-	TRBV11-3	TRBJ2-7	CASSLGQHEQYF
TRBD1	-	TRBV27	TRBJ2-7	CASSFRGTGGYEQYF
TRBD1	-	TRBV13	TRBJ1-1	CASSPGQAEREAFF
TRBD1	-	TRBV13	TRBJ1-5	CASSLGGQGSQPQHF
-	-	TRBV5-6	TRBJ2-7	CASSNDPQGLGGSYEQYF
TRBD1	-	TRBV9	TRBJ1-2	CASSGRTGINYGYTF
-	few	TRBV27	TRBJ1-5	CASSLGRGNQPQHF
-	-	TRBV9	TRBJ2-7	CASSVVPGDEQYF
TRBD2	-	TRBV29-1	TRBJ2-3	CSANGLAGGADTQYF
-	-	TRBV19	TRBJ2-1	CASRPSARTVHNEQFF
-	-	TRBV19	TRBJ2-7	CASSPWEGAYEQYF
TRBD2	-	TRBV11-3	TRBJ2-2	CASSGNPSGGLNTGELFF
-	once	TRBV6-6	TRBJ2-7	CASSYWDVDYEQYF
-	-	TRBV27	TRBJ2-7	CASCLLGRSCEQYF
-	-	TRBV6-5	TRBJ1-2	CASSRGGLDYGYTF
-	-	TRBV10-2	TRBJ2-7	CASSETVTGYTYEQYF
-	-	TRBV7-8	TRBJ2-1	CASSLAPFLEGGNEQFF
-	-	TRBV5-6	TRBJ1-1	CASSFGVEAFF
TRBD2	-	TRBV6-6	TRBJ2-1	CASSYSSGSYNEQFF
-	-	TRBV2	TRBJ1-2	CAGRRGANYGYTF
-	-	TRBV19	TRBJ2-6	CASSSSGANVLTF
-	-	TRBV19	TRBJ1-1	CASSYSGHTEAFF
-	-	TRBV6-1	TRBJ1-4	CASSEGLHPFNEKLFF
-	-	TRBV4-1	TRBJ1-1	CASSQERTGDTEAFF
-	few	TRBV5-4	TRBJ2-7	CASSLGGGYEQYF
-	-	TRBV6-5	TRBJ2-1	CASSYSATGAYNEQFF
TRBD2	-	TRBV29-1	TRBJ2-6	CSVIGGAAGANVLTF
-	-	TRBV7-9	TRBJ2-3	CASSFTTSTDTQYF
-	-	TRBV27	TRBJ1-2	CATAAGLDYGYTF
TRBD1	-	TRBV6-1	TRBJ1-5	CASSGDRGNPLLHQPQHF
-	-	TRBV7-8	TRBJ1-6	CASSLVGTNSPLHF
-	-	TRBV27	TRBJ2-3	CASSLGPGASTDTQYF
-	-	TRBV11-2	TRBJ2-7	CASSSLSDEAAYEQYF
-	-	TRBV30	TRBJ2-1	CALERVSYNEQFF
-	-	TRBV7-6	TRBJ2-7	CASSLESETYEQYF
-	-	TRBV13	TRBJ1-6	CASSQQGGSYNSPLHF
TRBD2	-	TRBV5-8	TRBJ2-5	CASSFGGGGETQYF
-	-	TRBV27	TRBJ1-6	CASKGPGNSPLHF
TRBD1	-	TRBV10-3	TRBJ1-1	CAISAIQGANTEAFF
-	-	TRBV5-1	TRBJ1-1	CASSLSPSMNTEAFF
-	-	TRBV30	TRBJ2-7	CAWRTGPREQYF
-	-	TRBV29-1	TRBJ2-3	CSVDPTLPDTQYF
-	-	TRBV11-3	TRBJ2-5	CASSLDGETQYF
TRBD2	once	TRBV7-2	TRBJ2-7	CASSPPRVAGAYEQYF
-	-	TRBV21-1	TRBJ2-7	CASSSRQGLSPYEQYF